The next 29 T cell receptor beta chains were all read from a single sample in a study of OX40 agonist ivuxolimab in advanced cancers. TCRdb's table, derived via immunoSEQ multiplex PCR, lists solely in-frame clones and lacks some. In the table there are around 97,000 clones, roughly nine tenths of which are singletons. The sample here was CD4+ or CD8+ T cells sorted from blood, taken in a trial of the OX40 agonist ivuxolimab. These receptors all stem from an adult with an advanced solid tumor such as melanoma, head and neck, liver or kidney cancer.

This chain uses TRBV30 with TRBJ1-1; no reliable D call. Germline CDR1 and CDR2: GTSNPN and SVGIG (reference sequence). With 2 bases removed from V and 12 bases from J, the gap between germline ends came to 16 bases. CDR3 size: 12 residues. In nucleotides, the CDR3 is TGTGCCTGGAGTTGGGAACATCAGGAAACTTTCTTT. This gives the protein CAWSWEHQETFF.

This chain connects TRBV6-6 to TRBJ1-1, with D possibly TRBD1 on 6 matching bases. This CDR3 region has 13 residues. Looked up from germline, CDR1 is MNHNY and CDR2 is SVGAGI (reference sequence). With 6 bases removed from V and 7 bases from J, the gap between germline ends came to 15 bases. The CDR3 DNA reads as TGTGCCAGCAGCCCGGGACAAACGTTTGAAGCTTTCTTT. Translated, it gives CASSPGQTFEAFF.

The rearrangement uses TRBV5-1 and TRBJ2-1; D uncertain. CDR1 SGHRS and CDR2 YFSETQ come from the germline V gene. The V gene lost 2 bases and the J gene lost 1 base, with 16 bases spanning the gap. CDR3 length: 17 amino acids. The CDR3 DNA reads TGCGCCAGCAGCTTCAGTGTCGGCAGAGAATCCTACAATGAGCAGTTCTTC. Amino acid sequence: CASSFSVGRESYNEQFF.

This chain uses TRBV5-4 with TRBJ2-7; the match to TRBD1 covers 9 bases. From germline, CDR1 is SGHNT and CDR2 YYREEE (reference sequence). V shed 0 bases, J shed 3 bases, and the junction held 4 bases outside the gene matches. The CDR3 length is 15 residues. CDR3 bases: TGTGCCAGCAGCTTGGATGGGACAGGGAGCTACGAGCAGTACTTC. Its protein is CASSLDGTGSYEQYF.

The chain couples TRBV29-1 to TRBJ1-1; TRBD1 might be the D (6 bases). Germline lookup yields CDR1 SQVTM and CDR2 ANQGSEA. V shed 7 bases and J shed 1 base, with 13 bases lying between them. There are 13 residues in the CDR3. CDR3 DNA: TGCAGCGGGCAACAGGGAAAGAACACTGAAGCTTTCTTT. Translated: CSGQQGKNTEAFF.

The chain is built from TRBV30 and TRBJ1-2; D is unresolved. Germline lookup yields CDR1 GTSNPN and CDR2 SVGIG (reference sequence). Trimming removed 0 bases at V and 4 bases at J, with 12 bases between. This CDR3 is built from 14 residues. The chain's CDR3 is CAWSVEGKSYGYTF. CDR3 nucleotide sequence: TGTGCCTGGAGTGTAGAAGGCAAGTCCTATGGCTACACCTTC.

This clone was detected only a few times. The chain has TRBV15 and TRBJ2-3; D call uncertain. Deletions cut 0 bases from V and 2 bases from J, with 6 bases between. This CDR3 region has 14 residues. Germline lookup yields CDR1 LNHNV and CDR2 YYDKDF (reference sequence). CDR3 sequence: CATSREPDTDTQYF. CDR3 sequence (DNA): TGTGCCACCAGCAGAGAACCGGACACAGATACGCAGTATTTT.

The chain is built from TRBV10-3 and TRBJ2-7; 9 nucleotides agree with TRBD2. V shed 2 bases and J 7 bases; nucleotides not matched to a gene: 9. This CDR3 has 15 amino acids. CDR1 and CDR2 (germline): ENHRY, SYGVKD. The CDR3 region has the DNA TGTGCCATCAGTGAGAATAGCGGGAGCTGGGGGGAGCAGTACTTC. Amino acids: CAISENSGSWGEQYF.

A single count supports this clone. The V call is TRBV7-9, the J call TRBJ2-2; TRBD2 is a possible D gene (6 bases). Looked up from germline, CDR1 is SEHNR and CDR2 is FQNEAQ (reference sequence). Trimming cost V 5 bases and J 4 bases, with 14 bases left between them. The CDR3 has 15 amino acids. CDR3 residues: CASSPRERATGELFF. The CDR3 coding sequence is TGTGCCAGCAGCCCAAGGGAGCGGGCCACCGGGGAGCTGTTTTTT.

J is TRBJ2-3 and V is TRBV19; the match to TRBD2 covers 9 bases. CDR1 and CDR2 from the germline V gene are LNHDA and SQIVND (reference sequence). CDR3 length equals 14 residues. J gave up 7 bases and V 6 bases, and 8 bases lay outside the gene matches. The CDR3 loop is CASRLAGGGNTQYF. CDR3 in DNA: TGTGCCAGTAGATTGGCGGGGGGGGGAAATACGCAGTATTTT.

The rearrangement uses TRBV4-1 and TRBJ1-2; D might be TRBD1 (6 bases). Germline CDR1 and CDR2: MGHRA and YSYEKL. The V and J ends lost 4 bases and 2 bases respectively, with 11 bases between them. The CDR3 has 14 amino acids. The CDR3 nucleotides read TGCGCCAGCAGCCCACAGGGCTGGAACTATGGCTACACCTTC. Protein: CASSPQGWNYGYTF.

The chain has TRBV27 and TRBJ1-4; D might be TRBD1 (5 bases). V lost 8 bases to trimming and J lost 0 bases, with 10 bases between them. CDR3 length: 14 residues. CDR1 and CDR2 from the germline V gene are MNHEY and SMNVEV (reference sequence). The CDR3 loop is CASGTYATNEKLFF. For the CDR3, the DNA is TGTGCCAGCGGGACGTATGCAACTAATGAAAAACTGTTTTTT. The complete variable domain, with remaining parts taken from reference TRBV27 and TRBJ1-4, reads EAQVTQNPRYLITVTGKKLTVTCSQNMNHEYMSWYRQDPGLGLRQIYYSMNVEVTDKGDVPEGYKVSRKEKRNFPLILESPSPNQTSLYFCASGTYATNEKLFFGSGTQLSVL.

The V and J genes are TRBV2 and TRBJ2-5, with a weak D call TRBD1 (6 bases). The CDR3 is 16 residues long. Germline V gene data show CDR1 as SNHLY and CDR2 as FYNNEI. Deletions cut 4 bases from V and 5 bases from J, with 20 bases between. CDR3 sequence reads: CASSASGAGDSETQYF. CDR3 bases: TGTGCCAGCAGTGCCTCAGGGGCAGGAGATTCGGAGACCCAGTACTTC.

The J gene is TRBJ1-2, the V gene TRBV7-9, with 8 nucleotides matching TRBD1. Losses at the gene ends were 0 bases for V and 6 bases for J; bases not matched to a gene: 6. The V gene's germline CDR1 is SEHNR and CDR2 FQNEAQ (reference sequence). The length of the CDR3 is 15 residues. The CDR3 spells CASSLAGRGRDGYTF. The CDR3 DNA reads TGTGCCAGCAGCTTAGCGGGCAGGGGGCGGGATGGCTACACCTTC.

This clone was seen a few times. The genes are TRBV7-9 and TRBJ1-2; no clear D. V was trimmed by 5 bases and J by 8 bases, leaving 24 bases between them. The CDR3 extends over 16 amino acids. Germline V gene lookup returns CDR1 SEHNR and CDR2 FQNEAQ (reference sequence). The CDR3 DNA reads as TGTGCCAGCAGCCCCGCGTTAGGACCTCTCACTATCGGCTACACCTTC. Translated, it gives CASSPALGPLTIGYTF. The full variable domain, completed using reference TRBV7-9 and TRBJ1-2, is DTGVSQNPRHKITKRGQNVTFRCDPISEHNRLYWYRQTLGQGPEFLTYFQNEAQLEKSRLLSDRFSAERPKGSFSTLEIQRTEQGDSAMYLCASSPALGPLTIGYTFGSGTRLTVV.

The rearrangement joins TRBV29-1 to TRBJ1-2; tentatively, D is TRBD1 (5 bases). Germline CDR1 is SQVTM and CDR2 is ANQGSEA. The CDR3 spans 12 residues. V dropped 4 bases and J dropped 4 bases, with 10 bases sitting between them. The CDR3 loop is CSVVRGPYGYTF. CDR3 bases: TGCAGCGTTGTGAGGGGACCCTATGGCTACACCTTC.

The chain links TRBV11-2 to TRBJ2-7, with no clear D. Germline V gene data show CDR1 as SGHAT and CDR2 as FQNNGV. Trimming shortened V by 5 bases and J by 3 bases, and 11 bases separated the two germline ends. The CDR3 contains 13 residues. Written as DNA, the CDR3 is TGTGCCAGCAGCCCCCTCTATCTCTACGAGCAGTACTTC. As protein: CASSPLYLYEQYF.

The J gene is TRBJ1-3, the V gene TRBV2, with TRBD1 matching 10 bases. J gave up 4 bases and V 4 bases, and 4 bases lay outside the gene matches. The CDR3 is 15 amino acids. Per the germline V gene, CDR1 is SNHLY and CDR2 is FYNNEI. In DNA, the CDR3 is TGTGCCAGCAGTGGGGGGACAGGGGTCGGAAACACCATATATTTT. Protein: CASSGGTGVGNTIYF.

The V and J genes are TRBV27 and TRBJ1-3; possible D gene TRBD1, 6 bases. This CDR3 is 13 amino acids long. V shed 5 bases and J shed 4 bases, with 9 bases lying between them. The germline V gene has CDR1 MNHEY and CDR2 SMNVEV (reference sequence). The CDR3 loop reads CASSRTDGNTIYF. As DNA, the CDR3 is TGTGCCAGCAGTCGGACAGACGGAAACACCATATATTTT.

The rearrangement joins TRBV7-9 to TRBJ2-1; TRBD1 aligns across 8 bases. CDR3 length equals 15 residues. CDR1 and CDR2 from the germline V gene are SEHNR and FQNEAQ (reference sequence). The V and J ends lost 3 bases and 7 bases, in that order; junction bases with no gene match: 8. DNA of the CDR3: TGTGCCAGCAGCTTGGGGCAGGGGGCGCGGAATGAGCAGTTCTTC. Translating gives CASSLGQGARNEQFF.

This chain's CDR3 is CASSTHMEFSNQPQHF. CDR3 DNA: TGTGCCAGCAGCACCCACATGGAATTTAGCAATCAGCCCCAGCATTTT. The V and J genes are TRBV21-1 and TRBJ1-5. TRBV21-1 is described as a pseudogene. This CDR3 is 16 amino acids long.

This clone occurred a few times. The rearrangement links TRBV5-1 to TRBJ2-1; the D is unclear. CDR1 SGHRS and CDR2 YFSETQ come from the germline V gene. This CDR3 is 14 amino acids long. The ends were cut back, 0 bases at V and 9 bases at J, with 13 bases in the middle. The CDR3 loop reads CASSLGAEVGEQFF. The DNA of the CDR3 is TGCGCCAGCAGCTTGGGAGCAGAGGTGGGTGAGCAGTTCTTC.

The rearrangement joins TRBV6-5 to TRBJ2-7; D remains ambiguous. This CDR3 has 15 amino acids. Between the trimmed V and J ends, which lost 6 bases and 1 base, there was a span of 16 bases. Per germline, CDR1 MNHEY and CDR2 SVGAGI. The CDR3 loop is CASSVTWTVSYEQYF. DNA for the CDR3: TGTGCCAGCAGCGTGACCTGGACGGTATCCTACGAGCAGTACTTC.

V is TRBV19 and J is TRBJ1-2; no firm D call. Germline V gives CDR1 LNHDA, CDR2 SQIVND (reference sequence). This CDR3 is 15 amino acids long. V gave up 1 base and J gave up 7 bases, with 16 bases separating them. CDR3 in amino acids: CASSIGGRAMGGYTF. CDR3 coding DNA: TGTGCCAGTAGTATAGGTGGCCGAGCTATGGGTGGCTACACCTTC.

The chain carries TRBV19 and TRBJ2-7, with D possibly being TRBD1 (6 bases). Trimming stripped 4 bases from V and 7 bases from J, with 8 bases between. The CDR3 totals 11 residues. CDR1 and CDR2 from the germline V gene are LNHDA and SQIVND (reference sequence). CDR3 sequence (DNA): TGTGCCAGTAGTAGCAGGGGAGAGCAGTACTTC. Amino acid sequence: CASSSRGEQYF.

The chain couples TRBV5-6 to TRBJ1-6, with D unclear. With 2 bases removed from V and 3 bases from J, the gap between germline ends came to 0 bases. The CDR3 is 12 amino acids. The V gene's germline CDR1 is SGHDT and CDR2 YYEEEE. CDR3 DNA sequence: TGTGCCAGCAGCTTCTATAATTCACCCCTCCACTTT. Translation: CASSFYNSPLHF.

The V gene is TRBV5-1, the J gene TRBJ2-1; the D is unclear. V lost 2 bases and J 0 bases, leaving 12 bases between the germline ends. Germline V gives CDR1 SGHRS, CDR2 YFSETQ. CDR3 length: 16 residues. The DNA of the CDR3 is TGCGCCAGCAGCTTCCAGCCGGAGAGCTCCTACAATGAGCAGTTCTTC. Encoded protein: CASSFQPESSYNEQFF.

The rearrangement joins TRBV2 to TRBJ2-1, with TRBD1 identical over 7 bases. J gave up 6 bases and V 5 bases, and 4 bases lay outside the gene matches. The CDR3 extends over 13 amino acids. Germline V CDR1 and CDR2: SNHLY, FYNNEI. CDR3 loop: CASSSGTVNEQFF. The CDR3 region has the DNA TGTGCCAGCAGTTCCGGGACAGTCAATGAGCAGTTCTTC. The full variable domain, with the rest looked up from reference TRBV2 and TRBJ2-1, is EPEVTQTPSHQVTQMGQEVILRCVPISNHLYFYWYRQILGQKVEFLVSFYNNEISEKSEIFDDQFSVERPDGSNFTLKIRSTKLEDSAMYFCASSSGTVNEQFFGPGTRLTVL.

The gene calls are TRBV19 and TRBJ2-1, with 10 bases lining up with TRBD2. Germline values: CDR1 LNHDA, CDR2 SQIVND (reference sequence). V shed 4 bases, J shed 6 bases, and the junction held 9 bases outside the gene matches. The CDR3 covers 16 residues. CDR3 amino acids: CASSRQGTSEANEQFF. The CDR3 region has the DNA TGTGCCAGTAGTAGACAGGGGACTAGCGAGGCCAATGAGCAGTTCTTC.